Sequencing of this TCR beta chain was carried out in a study of blood T cell repertoires in COVID-19. Study at large: COVID-19 samples from acute and convalescent phases originated in the United States, Italy and Spain. The cDNA or gDNA used as material had been derived from T cells, B-cell-depleted T cells, or PBMCs.

Original data processing: Nucleated cell counts were estimated from reference gene primer amplification. Method: immunoSEQ multiplex PCR; TCRdb's copy keeps in-frame clones and lacks some. Clonal size and the V and J genes are those of that table, whereas D and trimming came from the DNA. The sample consists of approximately 90,000 clones, more than 70% of them appearing once. The CDR3 has 12 amino acids. The germline V and J ends were trimmed by 3 bases and 6 bases, with 9 bases remaining between them. Germline lookup yields CDR1 SGHNT and CDR2 YYREEE (reference sequence). The source material was peripheral blood. V gene TRBV5-4 combines with J gene TRBJ1-1; D not resolved. This TCR was recovered from a human donor with acute or convalescent COVID-19. The donor label of this sample is uncertain. CDR3 amino acids: CASSSASAEAFF. For the CDR3, the DNA is TGTGCCAGCAGCTCGGCCAGCGCTGAAGCTTTCTTT.